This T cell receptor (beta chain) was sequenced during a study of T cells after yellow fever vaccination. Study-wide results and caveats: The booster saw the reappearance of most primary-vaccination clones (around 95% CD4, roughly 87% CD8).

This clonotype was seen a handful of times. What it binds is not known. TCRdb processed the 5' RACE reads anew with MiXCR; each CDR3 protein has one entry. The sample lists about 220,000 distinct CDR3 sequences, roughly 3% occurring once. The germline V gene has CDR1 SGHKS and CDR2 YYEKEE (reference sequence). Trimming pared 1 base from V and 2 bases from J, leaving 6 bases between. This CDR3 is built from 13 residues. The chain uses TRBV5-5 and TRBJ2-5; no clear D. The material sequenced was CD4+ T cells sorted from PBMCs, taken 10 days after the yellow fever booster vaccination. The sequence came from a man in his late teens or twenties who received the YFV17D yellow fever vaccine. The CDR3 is CASSLSLQETQYF. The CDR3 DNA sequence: TGTGCCAGCAGCTTGAGTTTGCAAGAGACCCAGTACTTC.